A selection of T cell receptor beta chains follows, all from one sample in a study of control samples from healthy donors and cancer patients. Clones were read by immunoSEQ multiplex PCR, and TCRdb kept only the in-frame ones, dropping some. The table records roughly 200,000 clones, approximately 91% of them present only once. The sequencing input was blood. These TCRs come from a man aged 30 to 39 in good health. The CDR3 runs from the conserved cysteine through the conserved F or W. The D gene is left open where the match is weak. Only part of the rows carry a size: once, few, many, or a class if the clone is expanded.

d_gene: TRBD1; abundance: .; v_gene: TRBV6-2/TRBV6-3; j_gene: TRBJ1-1; CDR3nt: TGTGCCAGCAGTTATCGGGGACAGGGAAGGGGAGGCACTGAAGCTTTCTTT; CDR3aa: CASSYRGQGRGGTEAFF
d_gene: .; abundance: .; v_gene: TRBV19; j_gene: TRBJ2-7; CDR3nt: TGTGCCAGTAGTAGGCAGGGCGGCGAGCAGTACTTC; CDR3aa: CASSRQGGEQYF
d_gene: .; abundance: .; v_gene: TRBV18; j_gene: TRBJ1-4; CDR3nt: TGTGCCAGCTCACCGATCGTTCTGATGGACAGTAATGAAAAACTGTTTTTT; CDR3aa: CASSPIVLMDSNEKLFF
d_gene: .; abundance: .; v_gene: TRBV7-8; j_gene: TRBJ1-3; CDR3nt: TGTGCCAGCAGCTCCCCAGACAGCTTTTCTGGAAACACCATATATTTT; CDR3aa: CASSSPDSFSGNTIYF
d_gene: TRBD2; abundance: .; v_gene: TRBV9; j_gene: TRBJ2-7; CDR3nt: TGTGCCAGCAGCGTAGACGAGGCGGGGGGGAGTTACGAGCAGTACTTC; CDR3aa: CASSVDEAGGSYEQYF
d_gene: .; abundance: .; v_gene: TRBV19; j_gene: TRBJ1-2; CDR3nt: TGTGCCAGTAGTAAGGTGGACAGTTTCAACTATGGCTACACCTTC; CDR3aa: CASSKVDSFNYGYTF
d_gene: .; abundance: .; v_gene: TRBV30; j_gene: TRBJ1-2; CDR3nt: TGTGCCTGGAGCCACGCTGGGGGGGCTCGCAACTATGGCTACACCTTC; CDR3aa: CAWSHAGGARNYGYTF
d_gene: TRBD1; abundance: .; v_gene: TRBV11-2; j_gene: TRBJ1-2; CDR3nt: TGTGCCAGCAGCCCGGACAGGGGGTACTATGGCTACACCTTC; CDR3aa: CASSPDRGYYGYTF
d_gene: .; abundance: .; v_gene: TRBV24-1; j_gene: TRBJ2-4; CDR3nt: TGTGCCACCAGTACCGGCGGCCGGGGCATTCAGTACTTC; CDR3aa: CATSTGGRGIQYF
d_gene: .; abundance: few; v_gene: TRBV15; j_gene: TRBJ2-6; CDR3nt: TGTGCCACCAGCAGAGACAACTCTGGGGCCAACGTCCTGACTTTC; CDR3aa: CATSRDNSGANVLTF